This entry lists 18 T cell receptor beta chains sequenced from one sample in a study of T cell responses to AZD1222 COVID-19 vaccine. This table comes from immunoSEQ multiplex PCR, and its TCRdb copy is limited to in-frame clones, with some not included. This table has under 150,000 clones, roughly nine tenths appearing once. The sequences come from peripheral blood, collected on day 0 of AZD1222 vaccination. Receptors originate from an adult in good health.

The J gene is TRBJ1-6, the V gene TRBV6-1; the D gene is possibly TRBD1 (5 bases). CDR3 size: 16 residues. Germline V lookup: CDR1 MNHNS, CDR2 SASEGT. V was pared by 3 bases and J by 1 base, with 10 bases between. The DNA for the CDR3 is TGTGCCAGCAGTGAGGGGGAGGGATCCTATAATTCACCCCTCCACTTT. Protein: CASSEGEGSYNSPLHF.

The chain has TRBV5-1 and TRBJ1-2; TRBD1 aligns across 9 bases. This CDR3 has 15 amino acids. The junction had 7 bases not matched to a gene; V was cut back by 3 bases and J by 4 bases. Germline CDR1 and CDR2: SGHRS and YFSETQ. DNA for the CDR3: TGCGCCAGCAGCTCAGGGACAGGGAGGACCTATGGCTACACCTTC. This encodes CASSSGTGRTYGYTF.

For the CDR3, the DNA is TGTGCCAGCATCGGGGACATGAAAGCTTTCTTT. As protein: CASIGDMKAFF. The V call is TRBV2, the J call TRBJ1-1; D perhaps matches TRBD1 (6 bases). CDR3 length: 11 residues. The germline CDR1 and CDR2 sequences are SNHLY and FYNNEI. The ends were cut back, 7 bases at V and 9 bases at J, with 12 bases in the middle. Supplemented by reference TRBV2 and TRBJ1-1, the full variable domain reads EPEVTQTPSHQVTQMGQEVILRCVPISNHLYFYWYRQILGQKVEFLVSFYNNEISEKSEIFDDQFSVERPDGSNFTLKIRSTKLEDSAMYFCASIGDMKAFFGQGTRLTVV.

The rearrangement links TRBV4-3 to TRBJ2-2, with 11 bases aligning to TRBD1. CDR3 length equals 16 residues. V shed 3 bases and J 5 bases; nucleotides not matched to a gene: 5. Germline V gene sequence: CDR1 LGHNA, CDR2 YSLEER. For the CDR3, the DNA is TGCGCCAGCAGCCATGGGACAGGGGGTGGTACCGGGGAGCTGTTTTTT. The encoded protein is CASSHGTGGGTGELFF.

The chain joins TRBV5-6 to TRBJ1-1, with D unclear. The CDR3 spans 14 residues. In germline, CDR1 is SGHDT, CDR2 YYEEEE. V dropped 4 bases and J dropped 1 base, with 11 bases sitting between them. CDR3 residues: CASSLGTANTEAFF. CDR3 DNA sequence: TGTGCCAGCAGCCTCGGAACGGCGAACACTGAAGCTTTCTTT. The full variable domain, completed using reference TRBV5-6 and TRBJ1-1, is DAGVTQSPTHLIKTRGQQVTLRCSPKSGHDTVSWYQQALGQGPQFIFQYYEEEERQRGNFPDRFSGHQFPNYSSELNVNALLLGDSALYLCASSLGTANTEAFFGQGTRLTVV.

The gene calls are TRBV9 and TRBJ2-3; 8 bases are a match to TRBD1. This CDR3 comprises 19 residues. Germline V lookup: CDR1 SGDLS, CDR2 YYNGEE. Trimming cost V 3 bases and J 3 bases; bases outside gene matches: 18. The CDR3 reads CASSANILPDRVVTDTQYF. CDR3 bases: TGTGCCAGCAGCGCAAATATCCTCCCGGACAGGGTAGTAACAGATACGCAGTATTTT.

The V and J genes are TRBV24-1 and TRBJ1-5; D unresolved. V shed 1 base and J shed 1 base, with 4 bases lying between them. This CDR3 has 14 residues. Germline V lookup: CDR1 KGHDR, CDR2 SFDVKD. Written as DNA, the CDR3 is TGTGCCACCAGTGATTTACTGAGCAATCAGCCCCAGCATTTT. Protein: CATSDLLSNQPQHF.

The CDR3: CASSPLTGAGEKLFF. In DNA, the CDR3 is TGTGCCAGCAGTCCACTGACAGGGGCGGGTGAAAAACTGTTTTTT. This chain links TRBV27 with TRBJ1-4, with 8 bases aligning to TRBD1. CDR1 and CDR2 from the germline V gene are MNHEY and SMNVEV (reference sequence). This CDR3 has 15 amino acids. The J segment lost 7 bases and the V segment lost 5 bases, leaving 9 bases of the junction unmatched.

J is TRBJ1-2 and V is TRBV18, with 7 bases lining up with TRBD1. The germline V gene encodes CDR1 KGHSH and CDR2 LQKENI. The CDR3 sequence is 13 residues long. V shed 8 bases, J shed 6 bases, and the junction held 9 bases outside the gene matches. CDR3 nucleotides: TGTGCCAGCCAGGGGACAGTGAAAGATGGCTACACCTTC. It codes for CASQGTVKDGYTF.

In DNA form, the CDR3 reads TGTGCCAGCAGCCAAGAGGAAGTCTCCTACGAGCAGTACTTC. Protein: CASSQEEVSYEQYF. This chain links TRBV4-2 with TRBJ2-7; D unresolved. CDR1 and CDR2 (germline): LGHNA, YNFKEQ. CDR3 size: 14 residues. Trimming removed 0 bases from V and 0 bases from J, with 6 bases in between.

V gene TRBV3-1 (or the pseudogene TRBV3-2) combines with J gene TRBJ2-7, with D tentatively TRBD1 (5 bases). The CDR3 is 16 amino acids. Trimming removed 1 base from V and 0 bases from J, with 13 bases in between. Germline V gives CDR1 LGHDT, CDR2 YNNKEL (reference sequence). CDR3 loop: CASSQAHRLSSYEQYF. Written as DNA, the CDR3 is TGTGCCAGCAGCCAAGCCCACAGGTTGAGCTCCTACGAGCAGTACTTC.

The chain employs TRBV6-5 and TRBJ1-6; D unclear. V lost 0 bases to trimming and J lost 10 bases, with 13 bases between them. The germline V gene encodes CDR1 MNHEY and CDR2 SVGAGI. The CDR3 consists of 15 residues. CDR3 DNA: TGTGCCAGCAGTTACTCTCCAGAAACCAACTCACCCCTCCACTTT. Its protein product is CASSYSPETNSPLHF.

The chain uses TRBV25-1 and TRBJ1-5, with TRBD1 as a possible D gene (5 bases). Germline V gene lookup returns CDR1 MGHDK and CDR2 SYGVNS. CDR3 length equals 12 residues. V was cut by 7 bases and J by 2 bases, with 6 bases left in between. CDR3 residues: CASKGGNQPQHF. DNA of the CDR3: TGTGCCAGCAAAGGGGGCAATCAGCCCCAGCATTTT.

This clone was counted a single time. The chain joins TRBV9 to TRBJ2-3; 9 nucleotides agree with TRBD1. CDR3 length: 18 amino acids. The germline gives CDR1 SGDLS, CDR2 YYNGEE. Unmatched junction bases numbered 15, after V lost 1 base and J lost 6 bases. The CDR3, as DNA: TGTGCCAGCAGCGTAAGTAGGGCCGGGACAGGGTTATCGGATACGCAGTATTTT. Amino acids: CASSVSRAGTGLSDTQYF. Filled out from reference TRBV9 and TRBJ2-3, the complete variable domain reads DSGVTQTPKHLITATGQRVTLRCSPRSGDLSVYWYQQSLDQGLQFLIQYYNGEERAKGNILERFSAQQFPDLHSELNLSSLELGDSALYFCASSVSRAGTGLSDTQYFGPGTRLTVL.

This sequence joins TRBV5-1 and TRBJ1-3; D is unclear. The CDR3 has 17 amino acids. Trimming cost V 0 bases and J 1 base, with 14 bases left between them. Germline V CDR1 and CDR2: SGHRS, YFSETQ. The CDR3 loop is CASSLGPFIGSGNTIYF. In DNA, the CDR3 is TGCGCCAGCAGCTTGGGCCCTTTTATAGGTTCTGGAAACACCATATATTTT.

The rearrangement joins TRBV28 to TRBJ1-5; maybe TRBD1 (5 bases). Germline V gives CDR1 MDHEN, CDR2 SYDVKM. The CDR3 spans 16 residues. Trimming pared 7 bases from V and 2 bases from J, leaving 18 bases between. The CDR3 DNA reads TGTGCCAGCATCCCCACGCAGGGAGTTGGCAATCAGCCCCAGCATTTT. Its protein product is CASIPTQGVGNQPQHF.

V usage is TRBV7-2 and J usage is TRBJ2-5, with D hard to call. This CDR3 spans 14 amino acids. The V gene's germline CDR1 is SGHTA and CDR2 FQGNSA. The germline V and J ends were trimmed by 3 bases and 0 bases, with 8 bases remaining between them. The CDR3 coding sequence is TGTGCCAGCAGCTTGTTGCCGAACCAAGAGACCCAGTACTTC. The encoded protein is CASSLLPNQETQYF.

This chain uses TRBV2 with TRBJ2-1; TRBD2 agrees at 7 bases. CDR3 size: 15 residues. Germline loops: CDR1 SNHLY, CDR2 FYNNEI. V dropped 3 bases and J dropped 6; count of bases not matched to a gene: 8. CDR3 loop: CASSEWLADTNEQFF. The CDR3 DNA sequence: TGTGCCAGCAGTGAGTGGCTAGCGGATACCAATGAGCAGTTCTTC.